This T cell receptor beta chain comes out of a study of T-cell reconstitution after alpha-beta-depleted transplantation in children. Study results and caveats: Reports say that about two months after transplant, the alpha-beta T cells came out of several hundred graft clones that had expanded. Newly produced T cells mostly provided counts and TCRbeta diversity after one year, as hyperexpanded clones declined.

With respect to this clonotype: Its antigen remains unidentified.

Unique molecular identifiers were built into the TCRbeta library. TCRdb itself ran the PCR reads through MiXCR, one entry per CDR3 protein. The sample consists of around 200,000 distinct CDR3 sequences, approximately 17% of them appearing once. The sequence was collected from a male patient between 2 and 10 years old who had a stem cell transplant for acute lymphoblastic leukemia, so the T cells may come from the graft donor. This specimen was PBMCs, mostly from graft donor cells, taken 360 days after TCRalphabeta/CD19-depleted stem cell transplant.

Here the CDR3 reads CASSPRDRGAKTQYF. The CDR3 nucleotides are TGTGCCAGCAGCCCCAGGGATCGGGGGGCGAAGACCCAGTACTTC. J is TRBJ2-5 and V is TRBV12-3 or TRBV12-4; a possible D gene is TRBD2 (7 bases). The CDR3 has 15 amino acids. V gave up 6 bases and J gave up 6 bases, with 20 bases separating them.